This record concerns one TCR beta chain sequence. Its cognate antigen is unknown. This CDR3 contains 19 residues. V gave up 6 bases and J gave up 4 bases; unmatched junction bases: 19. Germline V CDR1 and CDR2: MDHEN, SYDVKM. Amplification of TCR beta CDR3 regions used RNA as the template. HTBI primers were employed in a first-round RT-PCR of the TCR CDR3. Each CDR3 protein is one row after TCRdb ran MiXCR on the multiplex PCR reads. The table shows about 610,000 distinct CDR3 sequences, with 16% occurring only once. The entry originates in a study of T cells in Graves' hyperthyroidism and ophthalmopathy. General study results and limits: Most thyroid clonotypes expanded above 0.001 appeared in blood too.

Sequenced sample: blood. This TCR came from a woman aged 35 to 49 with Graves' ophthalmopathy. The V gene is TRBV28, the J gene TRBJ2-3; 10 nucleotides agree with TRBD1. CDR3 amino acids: CASSGTPGTGQGTSDTQYF. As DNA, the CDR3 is TGTGCCAGCAGCGGTACTCCGGGGACGGGACAGGGGACCTCAGATACGCAGTATTTT.